This T cell receptor (beta chain) came from a study of T cells in Graves' hyperthyroidism and ophthalmopathy. Overall study findings and caveats: The blood repertoire included most of the expanded thyroid clonotypes above 0.001.

In regard to this clonotype: Antigen: not known.

Diagnosis relied on clinical symptoms, serum thyroxine and TRAb, thyroid ultrasound and orbital computed tomography. The source material, RNA transcripts, was used to amplify TCR beta CDR3 regions. In the first-round RT-PCR of the TCR CDR3, the HTBI primer set was used. TCRdb re-analysed the multiplex PCR reads in MiXCR, keeping a single row per CDR3 protein. The table shows 480,000 or so distinct CDR3 sequences, with 35% to 50% occurring only once. Germline assignment: CDR1 ENHRY and CDR2 SYGVKD. The ends were cut back, 9 bases at V and 16 bases at J, with 7 bases in the middle. The CDR3 is 8 residues long.

The receptor's source is an adult woman with Graves' disease, either hyperthyroidism or ophthalmopathy (not recorded which). The chain uses TRBV10-3 and TRBJ2-6; D call uncertain. Sequencing was performed on peripheral blood or thyroid tissue (not recorded which). The CDR3 spells CAMSRLTF. CDR3 DNA: TGTGCCATGTCTCGACTGACTTTC.